These 3 T cell receptor beta chains were all obtained from the same sample, sequenced in a study of cytomegalovirus exposure and HLA in healthy donors. With 60 Vbeta and 13 Jbeta primers, the PCR was carried out. Sequenced by immunoSEQ multiplex PCR; TCRdb stores in-frame clones only, minus some. In all, the sample yields 200,000 to 250,000 clones. Sequencing was done on a sample of PBMCs. These receptors all come from a girl between 2 and 10 years old in good health and CMV-seropositive.

The chain has TRBV16 and TRBJ2-3, with TRBD2 matching over 8 bases. The CDR3 spans 16 residues. Trimming cost V 4 bases and J 0 bases; bases outside gene matches: 6. CDR1 and CDR2 from the germline V gene are KGHSY and FQNENV. CDR3 sequence reads: CASSPIRGGSTDTQYF. Written as DNA, the CDR3 is TGTGCCAGCAGCCCAATCCGCGGGGGGAGCACAGATACGCAGTATTTT. Looking up the rest from reference TRBV16 and TRBJ2-3 gives the full variable domain: GEEVAQTPKHLVRGEGQKAKLYCAPIKGHSYVFWYQQVLKNEFKFLISFQNENVFDETGMPKERFSAKCLPNSPCSLEIQATKLEDSAVYFCASSPIRGGSTDTQYFGPGTRLTVL.

The gene calls are TRBV29-1 and TRBJ2-4; 10 bases agree with TRBD2. This CDR3 region has 16 residues. The germline V gene encodes CDR1 SQVTM and CDR2 ANQGSEA. The V segment lost 5 bases and the J segment 0 bases; nucleotides outside the gene matches: 7. The CDR3 DNA follows: TGCAGCGTTAATCCCCGACTAGCGGGAGCCAAAAACATTCAGTACTTC. Amino acids: CSVNPRLAGAKNIQYF.

The rearrangement uses TRBV5-6 and TRBJ2-1; D might be TRBD2 (6 bases). Germline CDR1 and CDR2: SGHDT and YYEEEE. The CDR3 has 12 amino acids. V lost 1 base to trimming and J lost 11 bases, with 10 bases between them. CDR3 protein: CASSLFGSQQFF. CDR3 in DNA: TGTGCCAGCAGCTTGTTCGGGAGTCAGCAGTTCTTC. The full variable domain, with the rest looked up from reference TRBV5-6 and TRBJ2-1, is DAGVTQSPTHLIKTRGQQVTLRCSPKSGHDTVSWYQQALGQGPQFIFQYYEEEERQRGNFPDRFSGHQFPNYSSELNVNALLLGDSALYLCASSLFGSQQFFGPGTRLTVL.